The 4 T cell receptor beta chains below all came from one sample that was sequenced in a study of blood T cell repertoires in COVID-19. Sequencing used immunoSEQ multiplex PCR; TCRdb keeps in-frame clones, though not all of them. The profile shows about 120,000 clones, 85% to 90% of them singletons. Sequencing was carried out using peripheral blood. The source of these receptors is a man between 60 and 70 years old with acute or convalescent COVID-19.

The chain carries TRBV9 and TRBJ2-1; TRBD1 matches 12 bases. Germline-derived CDR1 and CDR2 are SGDLS and YYNGEE. V shed 3 bases, J shed 8 bases, and the junction held 6 bases outside the gene matches. There are 15 residues in the CDR3. The CDR3, as DNA: TGTGCCAGCAGCGGCCGGGACAGGGGGCTTGATGAGCAGTTCTTC. This gives the protein CASSGRDRGLDEQFF.

The chain joins TRBV30 to TRBJ1-4; 7 nucleotides align to TRBD1. Trimming took 2 bases from V and 1 from J; bases not matched to a gene: 7. This CDR3 contains 16 residues. CDR1 is GTSNPN, CDR2 SVGIG, per germline (reference sequence). The CDR3 DNA is TGTGCCTGGAGTCCGGGACAGAGGATAACTAATGAAAAACTGTTTTTT. The encoded protein is CAWSPGQRITNEKLFF.

The rearrangement joins TRBV12-3 or TRBV12-4 to TRBJ1-2; D uncertain. The CDR3 extends over 12 amino acids. V was pared by 5 bases and J by 6 bases, with 10 bases between. The CDR3 DNA follows: TGTGCCAGCAGTATTGGACTCCATGGCTACACCTTC. This gives the protein CASSIGLHGYTF.

The J gene is TRBJ2-2, the V gene TRBV7-9; TRBD1 agrees at 9 bases. Germline trimming cut 3 bases from V and 4 bases from J; bases unmatched to any gene: 6. The CDR3 length is 16 residues. Germline CDR1 SEHNR, CDR2 FQNEAQ (reference sequence). The CDR3 DNA sequence: TGTGCCAGCAGCTTTTTCCGGACAGGGGTCACCGGGGAGCTGTTTTTT. Residues: CASSFFRTGVTGELFF. Supplemented by reference TRBV7-9 and TRBJ2-2, the full variable domain reads DTGVSQNPRHKITKRGQNVTFRCDPISEHNRLYWYRQTLGQGPEFLTYFQNEAQLEKSRLLSDRFSAERPKGSFSTLEIQRTEQGDSAMYLCASSFFRTGVTGELFFGEGSRLTVL.